This TCR beta chain is drawn from a study of CD8 T cells in Susac syndrome. Random-hexamer reverse transcription was applied to roughly 0.45 to 1 ug RNA. Multiplex immunoSEQ PCR targeted 54 Vbeta and 13 Jbeta TCR beta segments. TCRdb re-analysed the immunoSEQ multiplex PCR reads in MiXCR, keeping a single row per CDR3 protein. The sample has tens of thousands of distinct CDR3 sequences, more than 85% seen once. Sequencing targeted TCR beta in blood CD8+ and CD4+ T cells. FACS was used to enrich TEMRA cells, whereas the CD8+ and CD4+ T cells were obtained by negative isolation. Germline V gene data show CDR1 as SEHNR and CDR2 as FQNEAQ (reference sequence). The CDR3 runs to 14 residues. V was pared by 2 bases and J by 6 bases, with 6 bases of the junction left unmatched.

The sequenced sample consisted of CD8+ T cells from PBMCs. V is TRBV7-9 and J is TRBJ2-7; 8 bases are shared with TRBD2. This receptor was obtained from a human donor in good health. The CDR3, as DNA: TGTGCCAGCAGCTTATACGGGGGGGAAGGCGAGCAGTACTTC. Its translation is CASSLYGGEGEQYF. The full variable domain, with the rest looked up from reference TRBV7-9 and TRBJ2-7, is DTGVSQNPRHKITKRGQNVTFRCDPISEHNRLYWYRQTLGQGPEFLTYFQNEAQLEKSRLLSDRFSAERPKGSFSTLEIQRTEQGDSAMYLCASSLYGGEGEQYFGPGTRLTVT.